The clone carrying this T cell receptor (beta chain) has at least ten counts. Its antigen is unknown. The same CDR3 is also encoded by other DNA sequences in this sample. TCRdb's copy holds only in-frame clones and misses some; the assay was immunoSEQ multiplex PCR. The data show over a million clones, around 76% seen once. CDR1 is MNHEY and CDR2 is SVGAGI in the germline V gene. This CDR3 region has 13 residues. Trimming left V 6 bases short and J 4 bases short, with 12 bases between. This specimen comes from a study of shared clonotypes between healthy human individuals. Across the study: Each donor contributed plates that comprised three CD4 naive, three CD4 memory, two CD8 naive and one CD8 memory. Study conclusions and caveats: Between several donors, naive CD4 clonotypes were shared at a level of approximately 5%.

Donors were healthy HIV-negative adults without recently reported acute infections or vaccinations. Naive CD4+ cells were CD45RA-selected; the remaining cells were memory. The TCR sequence derives from a man in his late teens or twenties in good health. J is TRBJ1-2 and V is TRBV6-5, with D possibly being TRBD1 (5 bases). The sample comprised memory CD4+ T cells sorted from blood. Subset: CD45RA-negative fraction. The CDR3 sequence is CASSPGTGYGYTF. The DNA of the CDR3 is TGTGCCAGCAGCCCCGGGACGGGCTATGGCTACACCTTC.